Below are 24 T cell receptor beta chains sequenced from a single sample in a study of vaccination and CD4 T cells after COVID-19. Their cognate antigens are unknown. Oncomine TCR Beta short-read sequencing was applied to DNA from cultured CD4+ T cells. Each CDR3 protein is one row after TCRdb ran MiXCR on the PCR reads. The sample contains about 7,200 distinct CDR3 sequences, roughly 57% of which appear only once. As to treatment: approximately 10-day PBMC culture with coronavirus spike peptide pools or control peptides (ViraFEST assay). Source material: CD4+ T cells from blood, cultured in vitro. Receptor source: a human donor who had recovered from COVID-19.

This clonotype has a handful of counts. The CDR3 bases are TGCAGTGCTAGGGAACTCCCGGTAGCCAAAAACATTCAGTACTTC. The encoded protein is CSARELPVAKNIQYF. The V and J genes are TRBV20-1 and TRBJ2-4, with D uncertain. Trimming took 3 bases from V and 0 from J, leaving 12 bases between them. Germline V gene sequence: CDR1 DFQATT, CDR2 SNEGSKA (reference sequence). The CDR3 has 15 residues.

The V gene is TRBV7-2, the J gene TRBJ1-2, with 7 positions matching TRBD1. Germline V gene data show CDR1 as SGHTA and CDR2 as FQGNSA. Trimming removed 6 bases from V and 8 bases from J; junction bases left unmatched: 15. The CDR3 runs to 15 residues. The DNA for the CDR3 is TGTGCCAGCAGTCGCAGCGCCGGGACAGAAGACGGCTACACCTTC. Translation: CASSRSAGTEDGYTF. The full variable domain, rest sourced from reference TRBV7-2 and TRBJ1-2, is GAGVSQSPSNKVTEKGKDVELRCDPISGHTALYWYRQSLGQGLEFLIYFQGNSAPDKSGLPSDRFSAERTGGSVSTLTIQRTQQEDSAVYLCASSRSAGTEDGYTFGSGTRLTVV.

This chain uses TRBV4-1 with TRBJ1-2, with 9 bases that match TRBD1. V lost 3 bases and J lost 8; bases outside the gene matches: 16. The CDR3 has 17 amino acids. CDR1 is MGHRA and CDR2 is YSYEKL in the germline V gene. This CDR3 reads CASSQTGGRLILRGYTF. The CDR3, as DNA: TGCGCCAGCAGCCAGACAGGGGGGAGGCTTATTCTCCGCGGCTACACCTTC.

The chain couples TRBV7-2 to TRBJ1-1, with D unclear. Trimming cost V 5 bases and J 3 bases, with 16 bases left between them. From germline, CDR1 is SGHTA and CDR2 FQGNSA. The CDR3 extends over 15 amino acids. CDR3 sequence reads: CASSLQRPEYTEAFF. CDR3 sequence (DNA): TGTGCCAGCAGCCTACAAAGACCGGAATACACTGAAGCTTTCTTT.

This sequence joins TRBV15 and TRBJ2-3, with D unclear. Trimming stripped 2 bases from V and 4 bases from J, with 19 bases between. This CDR3 is 17 amino acids long. CDR1 is LNHNV, CDR2 YYDKDF, per germline (reference sequence). The CDR3 bases are TGTGCCACCAGCAGAAGTCTTTCAGACAAGGCGGCAGATACGCAGTATTTT. This translates into CATSRSLSDKAADTQYF.

The chain links TRBV10-2 to TRBJ1-1, with D possibly being TRBD1 (5 bases). Germline V gene data show CDR1 as WSHSY and CDR2 as SAAADI. The CDR3 is 15 amino acids. V lost 3 bases and J 1 base, leaving 12 bases between the germline ends. CDR3 coding DNA: TGCGCCAGCAGTGACGAGGGGAGTGGGAACACTGAAGCTTTCTTT. Amino acids: CASSDEGSGNTEAFF.

The rearrangement uses TRBV7-9 and TRBJ1-2; no clear D. Trimming stripped 5 bases from V and 1 base from J, with 2 bases between. The germline V gene encodes CDR1 SEHNR and CDR2 FQNEAQ (reference sequence). The CDR3 is 11 amino acids. CDR3 DNA: TGTGCCAGCAGCAATAACTATGGCTACACCTTC. This translates into CASSNNYGYTF.

This clonotype was detected only a few times. The chain joins TRBV23-1 to TRBJ1-5; D unclear. TRBV23-1 belongs to the ORF category, with a function that is uncertain. The CDR3 spans 14 residues. The germline V and J ends were trimmed by 7 bases and 6 bases, with 16 bases remaining between them. CDR3 nucleotides: TGCGCCAGCACTGTCCCTCGTGATCGTCAGCCCCAGCATTTT. This gives the protein CASTVPRDRQPQHF.

This chain links TRBV10-3 with TRBJ1-5; D ambiguous. Trimming removed 6 bases from V and 0 bases from J, with 27 bases in between. This CDR3 is 20 amino acids long. In germline, CDR1 is ENHRY, CDR2 SYGVKD. Here the CDR3 reads CAIRRIDSVETRASNQPQHF. CDR3 sequence (DNA): TGTGCCATCAGGCGCATAGATTCGGTGGAGACAAGGGCTAGCAATCAGCCCCAGCATTTT.

The rearrangement links TRBV19 to TRBJ1-2, with a possible D match to TRBD1 (6 bases). Germline-derived CDR1 and CDR2 are LNHDA and SQIVND (reference sequence). This CDR3 has 16 residues. The ends were cut back, 3 bases at V and 4 bases at J, with 18 bases in the middle. CDR3 sequence: CASSMGDRPLLYGYTF. CDR3 sequence (DNA): TGTGCCAGTAGTATGGGAGACAGGCCGCTCCTCTATGGCTACACCTTC.

The V and J genes are TRBV19 and TRBJ1-2; no firm D call. Germline assignment: CDR1 LNHDA and CDR2 SQIVND (reference sequence). Trimming stripped 5 bases from V and 7 bases from J, with 20 bases between. The CDR3 extends over 15 amino acids. As DNA, the CDR3 is TGTGCCAGTAGTGCGCCGGACGTACGTGCTGGTGGCTACACCTTC. It is translated as CASSAPDVRAGGYTF.

J is TRBJ1-1 and V is TRBV15; 7 bases fit TRBD1. Germline values: CDR1 LNHNV, CDR2 YYDKDF (reference sequence). The CDR3 is 15 amino acids. V trimming: 0 bases; J trimming: 11 bases; junction bases outside the gene matches: 12. CDR3 in amino acids: CATSRDLTGSLEAFF. The CDR3 DNA reads TGTGCCACCAGCAGAGATCTGACAGGGTCCCTCGAGGCTTTCTTT.

The rearrangement joins TRBV6-5 to TRBJ2-7, with D perhaps matching TRBD1 or TRBD2 (5 bases each). Germline CDR1 is MNHEY and CDR2 is SVGAGI. The V end lost 2 bases, the J end lost 7 bases, and 18 bases lay between the germline ends. There are 15 residues in the CDR3. In DNA, the CDR3 is TGTGCCAGCAGTTACATCGGGGCCAATACGGGTGAGCAGTACTTC. Translating it yields CASSYIGANTGEQYF.

The chain employs TRBV6-2 or TRBV6-3 and TRBJ1-1, with D possibly TRBD1 on 6 matching bases. The CDR3 sequence is 13 residues long. The germline V gene encodes CDR1 MNHEY and CDR2 SVGEGT. V lost 4 bases to trimming and J lost 4 bases, with 10 bases between them. The CDR3 nucleotides are TGTGCCAGCAGTTCCGGGGGGGCCACTGAAGCTTTCTTT. As protein: CASSSGGATEAFF.

V is TRBV27 and J is TRBJ2-7; 9 bases fit TRBD1. CDR1 and CDR2 from the germline V gene are MNHEY and SMNVEV (reference sequence). This CDR3 has 13 residues. The V segment lost 6 bases and the J segment 6 bases; nucleotides outside the gene matches: 6. The CDR3 here is CASSRGQGGEQYF. CDR3 coding DNA: TGTGCCAGCAGCCGGGGACAGGGAGGCGAGCAGTACTTC.

The chain couples TRBV19 to TRBJ1-1; tentative D call: TRBD1 (6 bases). The CDR3 covers 15 residues. Germline-derived CDR1 and CDR2 are LNHDA and SQIVND (reference sequence). V was shortened by 5 bases and J by 1 base, with 14 bases between the two germline ends. The CDR3 DNA reads as TGTGCCAGTAGTTTGCTGGGGGGGCCGAACACTGAAGCTTTCTTT. Its translation: CASSLLGGPNTEAFF.

The V call is TRBV7-3, the J call TRBJ2-7, with 11 bases fitting TRBD1. V lost 4 bases to trimming and J lost 9 bases; unmatched junction nucleotides: 2. Germline loops: CDR1 SGHTA, CDR2 FQGTGA. The CDR3 spans 12 residues. The CDR3 reads CASSWTGGPQYF. CDR3 sequence (DNA): TGTGCCAGCAGCTGGACAGGGGGCCCGCAGTACTTC.

This clonotype was recorded once. Here the CDR3 reads CASSFASGSGWGSYEQYF. CDR3 coding DNA: TGTGCCAGCAGCTTCGCTAGCGGGAGTGGTTGGGGCTCCTACGAGCAGTACTTC. The chain has TRBV7-2 and TRBJ2-7; 10 nucleotides match TRBD2. Trimming at V came to 3 bases and at J to 0 bases, leaving 11 bases not matched to a gene. The germline gives CDR1 SGHTA, CDR2 FQGNSA. The CDR3 consists of 18 residues.

In its sample, this clonotype was seen once. The chain uses TRBV6-1 and TRBJ2-2, with 7 positions matching TRBD2. The germline V gene encodes CDR1 MNHNS and CDR2 SASEGT. The CDR3 totals 15 residues. V gave up 4 bases and J gave up 4 bases; unmatched junction bases: 6. CDR3: CASSGQTSSTGELFF. In DNA form, the CDR3 reads TGTGCCAGCAGTGGCCAGACTAGCAGCACCGGGGAGCTGTTTTTT.

The gene calls are TRBV12-3 or TRBV12-4 and TRBJ1-5; D perhaps matches TRBD1 (5 bases). There are 14 residues in the CDR3. V shed 6 bases and J shed 4 bases, with 13 bases lying between them. The CDR3 sequence: CASSPAGPNQPQHF. For the CDR3, the DNA is TGTGCCAGCAGCCCTGCAGGGCCAAATCAGCCCCAGCATTTT.

V gene TRBV6-5 combines with J gene TRBJ1-2, with no clear D. CDR1 is MNHEY, CDR2 SVGAGI, per germline. This CDR3 is 13 amino acids long. V shed 2 bases and J shed 7 bases, with 11 bases lying between them. The CDR3 sequence: CASSYRTATGYTF. DNA of the CDR3: TGTGCCAGCAGTTACCGCACCGCGACTGGCTACACCTTC.

In its sample, this clonotype was seen a few times. This chain links TRBV21-1 with TRBJ2-3; TRBD2 is taken as the D call from the table, unchecked against the DNA. TRBV21-1 is a documented pseudogene. This CDR3 has 16 residues. CDR3 region: CASSGGLAGNTDTQYF. The DNA for the CDR3 is TGTGCCAGCAGTGGCGGACTAGCGGGGAACACAGATACGCAGTATTTT.

The rearrangement uses TRBV28 and TRBJ2-3, with unresolved D. The CDR3 is 16 amino acids. The germline V gene has CDR1 MDHEN and CDR2 SYDVKM. The germline V and J ends were trimmed by 6 bases and 0 bases, with 16 bases remaining between them. The chain's CDR3 is CASRALGVGSTDTQYF. The CDR3 DNA reads as TGTGCCAGCAGAGCTCTTGGAGTTGGTAGCACAGATACGCAGTATTTT.

The chain is built from TRBV24-1 and TRBJ2-7; tentative D call: TRBD2 (6 bases). The CDR3 covers 15 residues. The germline V and J ends were trimmed by 3 bases and 1 base, with 12 bases remaining between them. The germline CDR1 and CDR2 sequences are KGHDR and SFDVKD. CDR3 bases: TGTGCCACCAGTGATGGGGGGAAAGGTTCCTACGAGCAGTACTTC. This translates into CATSDGGKGSYEQYF.